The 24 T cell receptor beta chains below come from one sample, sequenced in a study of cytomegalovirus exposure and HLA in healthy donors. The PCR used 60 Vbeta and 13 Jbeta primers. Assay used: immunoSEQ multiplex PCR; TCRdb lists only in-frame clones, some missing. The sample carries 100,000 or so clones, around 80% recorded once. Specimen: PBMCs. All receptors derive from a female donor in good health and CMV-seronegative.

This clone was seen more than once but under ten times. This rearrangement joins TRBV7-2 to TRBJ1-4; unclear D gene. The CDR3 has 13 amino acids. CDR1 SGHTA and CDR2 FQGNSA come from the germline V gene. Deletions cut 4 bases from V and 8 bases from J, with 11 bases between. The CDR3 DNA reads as TGTGCCAGCAGCTCTATGGGCGGGGAAAAACTGTTTTTT. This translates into CASSSMGGEKLFF.

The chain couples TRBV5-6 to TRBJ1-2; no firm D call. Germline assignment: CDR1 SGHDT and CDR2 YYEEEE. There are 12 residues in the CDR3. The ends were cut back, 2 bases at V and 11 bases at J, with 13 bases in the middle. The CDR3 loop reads CASSFAHIPYTF. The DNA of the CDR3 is TGTGCCAGCAGCTTTGCCCACATACCGTACACCTTC.

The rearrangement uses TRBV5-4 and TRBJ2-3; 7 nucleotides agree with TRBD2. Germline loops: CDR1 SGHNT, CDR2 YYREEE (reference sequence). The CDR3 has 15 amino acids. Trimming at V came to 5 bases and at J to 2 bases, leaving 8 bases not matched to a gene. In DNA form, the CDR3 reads TGTGCCAGCAGGGTATGGGGGGGTATCACAGATACGCAGTATTTT. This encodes CASRVWGGITDTQYF.

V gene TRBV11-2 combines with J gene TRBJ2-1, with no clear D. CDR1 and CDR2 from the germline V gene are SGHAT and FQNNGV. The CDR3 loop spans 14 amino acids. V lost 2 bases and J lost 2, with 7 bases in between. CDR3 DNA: TGTGCCAGCAGCTTACTATCGGCCTACAATGAGCAGTTCTTC. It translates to CASSLLSAYNEQFF. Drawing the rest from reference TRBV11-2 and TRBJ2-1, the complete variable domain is EAGVAQSPRYKIIEKRQSVAFWCNPISGHATLYWYQQILGQGPKLLIQFQNNGVVDDSQLPKDRFSAERLKGVDSTLKIQPAKLEDSAVYLCASSLLSAYNEQFFGPGTRLTVL.

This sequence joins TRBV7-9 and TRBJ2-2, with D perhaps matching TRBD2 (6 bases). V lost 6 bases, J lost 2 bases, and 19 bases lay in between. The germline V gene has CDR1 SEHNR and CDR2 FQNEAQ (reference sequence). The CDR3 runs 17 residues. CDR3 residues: CASRPPRDGGNTGELFF. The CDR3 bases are TGTGCCAGCAGACCCCCCCGAGACGGGGGAAACACCGGGGAGCTGTTTTTT. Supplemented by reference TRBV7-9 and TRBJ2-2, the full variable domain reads DTGVSQNPRHKITKRGQNVTFRCDPISEHNRLYWYRQTLGQGPEFLTYFQNEAQLEKSRLLSDRFSAERPKGSFSTLEIQRTEQGDSAMYLCASRPPRDGGNTGELFFGEGSRLTVL.

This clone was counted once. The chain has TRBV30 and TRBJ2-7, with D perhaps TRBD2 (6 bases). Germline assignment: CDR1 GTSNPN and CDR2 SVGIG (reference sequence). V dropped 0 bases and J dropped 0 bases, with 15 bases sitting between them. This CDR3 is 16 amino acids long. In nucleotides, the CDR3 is TGTGCCTGGAGTGTACGGTCCCAGGGACTCTCCTACGAGCAGTACTTC. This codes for CAWSVRSQGLSYEQYF.

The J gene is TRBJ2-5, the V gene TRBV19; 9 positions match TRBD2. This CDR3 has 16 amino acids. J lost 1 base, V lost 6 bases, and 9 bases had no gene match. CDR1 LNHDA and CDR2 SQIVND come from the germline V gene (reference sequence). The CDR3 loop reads CASSKQGLASQETQYF. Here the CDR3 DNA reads TGTGCCAGTAGCAAACAGGGACTAGCTTCCCAAGAGACCCAGTACTTC.

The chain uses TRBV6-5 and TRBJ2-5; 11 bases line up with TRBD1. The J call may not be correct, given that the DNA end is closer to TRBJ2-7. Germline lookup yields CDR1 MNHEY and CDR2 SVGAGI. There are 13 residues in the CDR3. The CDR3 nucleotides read TGTGCCAGCAGTCCGGGACAGGGGGTCGAGCAGTACTTC. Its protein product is CASSPGQGVEQYF.

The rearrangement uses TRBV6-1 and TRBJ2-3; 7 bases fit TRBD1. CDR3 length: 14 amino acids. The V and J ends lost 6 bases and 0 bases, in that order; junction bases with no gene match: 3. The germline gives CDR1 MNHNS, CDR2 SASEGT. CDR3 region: CASSPGGSTDTQYF. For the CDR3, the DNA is TGTGCCAGCAGCCCAGGGGGAAGCACAGATACGCAGTATTTT.

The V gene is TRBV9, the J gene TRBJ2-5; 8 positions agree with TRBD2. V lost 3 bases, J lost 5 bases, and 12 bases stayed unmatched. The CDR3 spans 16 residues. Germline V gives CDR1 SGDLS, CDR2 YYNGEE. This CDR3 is CASSGAAGGPGETQYF. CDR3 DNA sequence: TGTGCCAGCAGCGGTGCGGCGGGGGGTCCGGGGGAGACCCAGTACTTC.

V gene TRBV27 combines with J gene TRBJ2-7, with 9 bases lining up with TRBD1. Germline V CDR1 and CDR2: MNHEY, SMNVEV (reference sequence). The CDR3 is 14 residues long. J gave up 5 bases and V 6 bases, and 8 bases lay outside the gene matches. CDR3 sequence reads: CASRLQGALNEQYF. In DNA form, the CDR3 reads TGTGCCAGCAGATTACAGGGGGCGCTGAACGAGCAGTACTTC.

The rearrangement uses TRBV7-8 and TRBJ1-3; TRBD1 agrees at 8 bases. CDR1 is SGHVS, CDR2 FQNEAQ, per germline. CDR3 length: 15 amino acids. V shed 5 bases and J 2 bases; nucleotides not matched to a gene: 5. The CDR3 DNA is TGTGCCAGCAGCCGCGACAGGGGTCCTGGAAACACCATATATTTT. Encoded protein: CASSRDRGPGNTIYF.

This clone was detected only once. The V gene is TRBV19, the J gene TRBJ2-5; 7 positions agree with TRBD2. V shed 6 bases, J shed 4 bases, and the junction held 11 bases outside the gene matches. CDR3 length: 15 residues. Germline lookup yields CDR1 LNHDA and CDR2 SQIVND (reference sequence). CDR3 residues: CASSELATPRETQYF. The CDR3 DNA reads TGTGCCAGTAGCGAACTAGCGACCCCCCGAGAGACCCAGTACTTC.

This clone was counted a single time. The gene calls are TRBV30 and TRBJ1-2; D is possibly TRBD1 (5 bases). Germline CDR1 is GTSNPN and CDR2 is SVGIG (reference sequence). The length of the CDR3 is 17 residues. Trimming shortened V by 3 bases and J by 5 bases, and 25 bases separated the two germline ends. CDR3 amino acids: CAWSQKKEGRVEYGYTF. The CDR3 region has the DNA TGTGCCTGGAGCCAAAAGAAGGAGGGGCGCGTGGAGTATGGCTACACCTTC.

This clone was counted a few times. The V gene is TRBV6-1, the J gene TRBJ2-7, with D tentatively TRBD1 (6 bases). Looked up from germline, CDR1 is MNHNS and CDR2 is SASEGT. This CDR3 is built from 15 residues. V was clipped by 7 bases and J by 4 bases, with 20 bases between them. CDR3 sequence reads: CASIGSLGQTYEQYF. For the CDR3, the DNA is TGTGCCAGCATCGGCAGCCTCGGACAGACTTACGAGCAGTACTTC.

The CDR3 DNA is TGCGCCAGCAGCCAAGGCGGGACAGGGGGCGCGAACACCTTC. Translating it yields CASSQGGTGGANTF. This chain joins TRBV4-1 and TRBJ1-2, with TRBD1 matching over 12 bases. The CDR3 runs 14 residues. Losses at the gene ends were 1 base for V and 12 bases for J; bases not matched to a gene: 6. Germline loops: CDR1 MGHRA, CDR2 YSYEKL.

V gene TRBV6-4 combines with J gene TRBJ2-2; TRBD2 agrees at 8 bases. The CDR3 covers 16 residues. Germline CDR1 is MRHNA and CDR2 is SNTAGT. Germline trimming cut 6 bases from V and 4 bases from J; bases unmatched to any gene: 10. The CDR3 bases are TGTGCCAGCAGCCGGGGGGGGGTCGTCGGCACCGGGGAGCTGTTTTTT. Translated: CASSRGGVVGTGELFF.

The CDR3 region is CASSTPTGAAEAFF. The CDR3 DNA follows: TGTGCCAGCAGCACACCTACAGGAGCTGCTGAAGCTTTCTTT. V usage is TRBV28 and J usage is TRBJ1-1; tentatively, D is TRBD1 (5 bases). V was pared by 6 bases and J by 6 bases, with 17 bases between. The germline V gene has CDR1 MDHEN and CDR2 SYDVKM. The CDR3 contains 14 residues.

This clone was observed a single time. CDR3 DNA sequence: TGTGCCAGCCGGAGGGAATTCGCTAACTATGGCTACACCTTC. Protein product: CASRREFANYGYTF. This chain connects TRBV5-6 to TRBJ1-2; no clear D. Germline V gene data show CDR1 as SGHDT and CDR2 as YYEEEE. The CDR3 covers 14 residues. V dropped 7 bases and J dropped 0 bases, with 13 bases sitting between them.

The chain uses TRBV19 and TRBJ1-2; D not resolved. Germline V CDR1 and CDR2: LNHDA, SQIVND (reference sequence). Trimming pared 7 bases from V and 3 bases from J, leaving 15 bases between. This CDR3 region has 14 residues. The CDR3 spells CASTSQLRDYGYTF. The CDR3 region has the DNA TGTGCCAGTACATCCCAGCTTCGGGACTATGGCTACACCTTC. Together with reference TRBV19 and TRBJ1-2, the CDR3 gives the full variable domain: DGGITQSPKYLFRKEGQNVTLSCEQNLNHDAMYWYRQDPGQGLRLIYYSQIVNDFQKGDIAEGYSVSREKKESFPLTVTSAQKNPTAFYLCASTSQLRDYGYTFGSGTRLTVV.

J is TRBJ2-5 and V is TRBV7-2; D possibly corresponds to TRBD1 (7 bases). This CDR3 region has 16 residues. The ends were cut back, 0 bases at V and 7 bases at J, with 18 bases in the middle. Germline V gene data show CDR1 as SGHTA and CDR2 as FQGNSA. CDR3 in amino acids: CASSLAGGPPGGTQYF. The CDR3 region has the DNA TGTGCCAGCAGCTTAGCCGGGGGCCCCCCAGGGGGGACCCAGTACTTC.

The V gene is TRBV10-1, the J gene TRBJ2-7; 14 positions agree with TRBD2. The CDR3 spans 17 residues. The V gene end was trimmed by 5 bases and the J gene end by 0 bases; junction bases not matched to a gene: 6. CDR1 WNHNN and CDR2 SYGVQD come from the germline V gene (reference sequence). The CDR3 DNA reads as TGCGCCAGCAGTCCCGGACTAGCGGGGGGAATCTCCTACGAGCAGTACTTC. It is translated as CASSPGLAGGISYEQYF.

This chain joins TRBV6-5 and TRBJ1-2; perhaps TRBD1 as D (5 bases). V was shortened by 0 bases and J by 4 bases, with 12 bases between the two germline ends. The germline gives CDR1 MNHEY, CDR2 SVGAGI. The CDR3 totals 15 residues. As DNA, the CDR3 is TGTGCCAGCAGTTACTCGGTCCCGGGACTCTATGGCTACACCTTC. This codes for CASSYSVPGLYGYTF.

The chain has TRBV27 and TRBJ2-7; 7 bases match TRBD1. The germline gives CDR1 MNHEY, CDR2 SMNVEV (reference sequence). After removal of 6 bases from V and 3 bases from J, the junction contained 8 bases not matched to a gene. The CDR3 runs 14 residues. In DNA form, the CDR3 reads TGTGCCAGCAGGGGGACAGATCCCCGCTACGAGCAGTACTTC. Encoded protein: CASRGTDPRYEQYF.